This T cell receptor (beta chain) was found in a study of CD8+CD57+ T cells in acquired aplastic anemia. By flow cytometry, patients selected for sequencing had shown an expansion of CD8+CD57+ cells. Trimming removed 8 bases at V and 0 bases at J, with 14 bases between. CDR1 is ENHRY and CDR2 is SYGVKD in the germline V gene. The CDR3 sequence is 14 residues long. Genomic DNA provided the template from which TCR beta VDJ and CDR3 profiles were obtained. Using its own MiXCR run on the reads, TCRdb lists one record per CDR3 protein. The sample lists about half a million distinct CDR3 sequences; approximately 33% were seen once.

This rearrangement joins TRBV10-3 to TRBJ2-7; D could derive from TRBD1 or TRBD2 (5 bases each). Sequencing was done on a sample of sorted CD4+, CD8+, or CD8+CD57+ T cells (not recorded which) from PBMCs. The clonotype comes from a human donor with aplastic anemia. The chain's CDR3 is CAIRRGGFSYEQYF. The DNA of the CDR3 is TGTGCCATCCGACGGGGCGGATTCTCCTACGAGCAGTACTTC.